This is a list of T cell receptor beta chains from one sample in a study of beta chain features in type 1 diabetes. Assay used: immunoSEQ multiplex PCR; TCRdb lists only in-frame clones, some missing. The sample carries hundreds of thousands of clones, around an eighth recorded once. The sequencing sample was made of naive CD4+ T cells from blood. All receptors derive from a young man with type 1 diabetes. Each CDR3 is given with its conserved first and last residue. Each record gives: clone size, J gene, V gene, D gene, CDR3 DNA, CDR3 protein. A D gene is named only where the DNA matches it firmly. The listing skips clone size in some rows; elsewhere it reads once, few, many or a size class.

NA	TRBJ1-1	TRBV6-1	TRBD1	TGTGCCAGCAGTGTGTACAGGGGTATGGTGAACACTGAAGCTTTCTTT	CASSVYRGMVNTEAFF
NA	TRBJ1-5	TRBV5-1	NA	TGCGCCAGCAGCTTGGACAGGGCGTCTCAGCCCCAGCATTTT	CASSLDRASQPQHF
NA	TRBJ2-3	TRBV4-1	NA	TGCGCCAGCAGCCAAGATTTGGTTATCCAGGGGCTAGCGCTAGATACGCAGTATTTT	CASSQDLVIQGLALDTQYF
NA	TRBJ2-5	TRBV7-6	TRBD1	TGTGCCAGCAGCTTAGAGGTAGACAGGGGTCGAGAGACCCAGTACTTC	CASSLEVDRGRETQYF
few	TRBJ1-1	TRBV2	NA	TGTGCCAGAGCCTCGGGGCCGGGGGACACTGAAGCTTTCTTT	CARASGPGDTEAFF
few	TRBJ2-3	TRBV18	TRBD1	TGTGCCAGCTCACCTGTCAGGGGGCTGGATACGCAGTATTTT	CASSPVRGLDTQYF
few	TRBJ1-6	TRBV19	NA	TGTGCCAGTAGTAAAAATTCACCCCTCCACTTT	CASSKNSPLHF
NA	TRBJ1-2	TRBV5-1	NA	TGCGCCAGCAGCTCCCTAGTCCAGGGAGGCTATGGCTACACCTTC	CASSSLVQGGYGYTF
NA	TRBJ2-6	TRBV5-4	NA	TGTGCCAGCAGCTTAGCAGTCAACTCTGGGGCCAACGTCCTGACTTTC	CASSLAVNSGANVLTF
NA	TRBJ2-3	TRBV4-1	TRBD1	TGCGCCAGCAGCCAAGATAGGGGACAGGGCACAGATACGCAGTATTTT	CASSQDRGQGTDTQYF